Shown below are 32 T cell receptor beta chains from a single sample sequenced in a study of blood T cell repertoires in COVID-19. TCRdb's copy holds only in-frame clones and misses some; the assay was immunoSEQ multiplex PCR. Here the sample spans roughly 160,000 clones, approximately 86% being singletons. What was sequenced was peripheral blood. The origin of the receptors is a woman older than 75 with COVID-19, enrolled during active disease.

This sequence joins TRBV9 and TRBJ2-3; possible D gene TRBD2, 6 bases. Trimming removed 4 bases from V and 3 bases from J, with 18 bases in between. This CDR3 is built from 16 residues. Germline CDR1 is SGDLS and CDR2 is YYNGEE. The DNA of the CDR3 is TGTGCCAGCAGCCCCGGGCCCGGCGGGGCTACAGATACGCAGTATTTT. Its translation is CASSPGPGGATDTQYF.

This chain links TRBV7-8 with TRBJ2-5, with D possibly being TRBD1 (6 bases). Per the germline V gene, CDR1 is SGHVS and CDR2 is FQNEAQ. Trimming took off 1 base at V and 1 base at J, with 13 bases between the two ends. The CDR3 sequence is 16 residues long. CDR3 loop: CASSLGAGALQETQYF. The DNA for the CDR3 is TGTGCCAGCAGCTTAGGGGCAGGGGCCCTCCAAGAGACCCAGTACTTC. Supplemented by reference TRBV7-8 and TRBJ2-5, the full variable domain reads GAGVSQSPRYKVAKRGQDVALRCDPISGHVSLFWYQQALGQGPEFLTYFQNEAQLDKSGLPSDRFFAERPEGSVSTLKIQRTQQEDSAVYLCASSLGAGALQETQYFGPGTRLLVL.

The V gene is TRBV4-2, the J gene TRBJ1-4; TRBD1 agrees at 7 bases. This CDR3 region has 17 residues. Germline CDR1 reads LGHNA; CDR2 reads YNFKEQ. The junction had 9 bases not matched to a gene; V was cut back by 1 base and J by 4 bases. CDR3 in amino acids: CASSQVPGGRDNEKLFF. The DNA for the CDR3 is TGTGCCAGCAGCCAAGTGCCAGGGGGTAGGGATAATGAAAAACTGTTTTTT.

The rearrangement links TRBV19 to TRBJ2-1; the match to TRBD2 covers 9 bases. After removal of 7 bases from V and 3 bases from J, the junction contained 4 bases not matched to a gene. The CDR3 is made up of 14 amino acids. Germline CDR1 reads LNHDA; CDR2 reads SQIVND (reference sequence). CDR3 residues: CASKKREDYNEQFF. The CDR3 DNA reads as TGTGCCAGTAAGAAGCGGGAGGACTACAATGAGCAGTTCTTC.

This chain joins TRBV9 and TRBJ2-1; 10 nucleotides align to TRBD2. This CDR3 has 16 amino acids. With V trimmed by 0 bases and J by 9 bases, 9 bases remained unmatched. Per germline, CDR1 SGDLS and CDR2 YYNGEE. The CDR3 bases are TGTGCCAGCAGCGTAGCGGCTAGCGGGAGTTGGAGTGAGCAGTTCTTC. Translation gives CASSVAASGSWSEQFF.

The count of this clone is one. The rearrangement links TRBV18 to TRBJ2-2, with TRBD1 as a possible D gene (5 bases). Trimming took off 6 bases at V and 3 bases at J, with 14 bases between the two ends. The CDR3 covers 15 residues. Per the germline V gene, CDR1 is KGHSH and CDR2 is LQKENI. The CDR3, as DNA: TGTGCCAGCTCGCCTAGTAGGGGCGACACCGGGGAGCTGTTTTTT. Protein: CASSPSRGDTGELFF.

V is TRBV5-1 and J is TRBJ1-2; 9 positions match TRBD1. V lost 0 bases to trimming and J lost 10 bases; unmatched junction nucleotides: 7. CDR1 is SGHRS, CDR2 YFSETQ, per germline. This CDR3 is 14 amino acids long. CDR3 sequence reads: CASSLARQGGDYTF. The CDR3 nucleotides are TGCGCCAGCAGCTTGGCCAGACAGGGGGGTGACTACACCTTC.

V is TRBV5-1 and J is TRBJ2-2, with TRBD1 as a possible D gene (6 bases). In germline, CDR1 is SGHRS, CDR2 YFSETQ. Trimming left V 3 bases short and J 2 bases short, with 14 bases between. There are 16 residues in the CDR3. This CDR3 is CASSSTGTTNTGELFF. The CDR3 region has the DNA TGCGCCAGCAGCTCGACCGGGACAACCAACACCGGGGAGCTGTTTTTT. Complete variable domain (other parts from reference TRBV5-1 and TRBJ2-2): KAGVTQTPRYLIKTRGQQVTLSCSPISGHRSVSWYQQTPGQGLQFLFEYFSETQRNKGNFPGRFSGRQFSNSRSEMNVSTLELGDSALYLCASSSTGTTNTGELFFGEGSRLTVL.

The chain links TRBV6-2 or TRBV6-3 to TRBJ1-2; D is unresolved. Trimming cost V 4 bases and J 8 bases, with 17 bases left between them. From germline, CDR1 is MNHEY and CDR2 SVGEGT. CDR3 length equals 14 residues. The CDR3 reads CASSSMLHLRGYTF. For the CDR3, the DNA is TGTGCCAGCAGTTCGATGCTACATCTGAGGGGCTACACCTTC.

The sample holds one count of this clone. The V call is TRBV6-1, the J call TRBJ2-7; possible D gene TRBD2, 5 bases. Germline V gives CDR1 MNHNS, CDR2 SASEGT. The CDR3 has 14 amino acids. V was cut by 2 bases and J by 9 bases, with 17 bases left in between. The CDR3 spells CASSEPRPEVGQYF. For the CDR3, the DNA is TGTGCCAGCAGTGAACCCCGGCCGGAGGTGGGGCAGTACTTC.

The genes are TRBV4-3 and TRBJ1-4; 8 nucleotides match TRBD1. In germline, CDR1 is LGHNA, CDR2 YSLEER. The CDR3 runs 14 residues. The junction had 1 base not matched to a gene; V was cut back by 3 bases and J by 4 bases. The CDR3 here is CASSQGQVNEKLFF. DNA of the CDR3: TGCGCCAGCAGCCAGGGACAGGTTAATGAAAAACTGTTTTTT.

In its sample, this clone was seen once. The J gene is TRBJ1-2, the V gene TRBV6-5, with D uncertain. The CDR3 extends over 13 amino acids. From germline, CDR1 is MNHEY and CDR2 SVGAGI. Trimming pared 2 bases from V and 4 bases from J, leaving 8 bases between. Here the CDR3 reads CASSYGSGYGYTF. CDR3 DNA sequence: TGTGCCAGCAGTTACGGCAGCGGCTATGGCTACACCTTC.

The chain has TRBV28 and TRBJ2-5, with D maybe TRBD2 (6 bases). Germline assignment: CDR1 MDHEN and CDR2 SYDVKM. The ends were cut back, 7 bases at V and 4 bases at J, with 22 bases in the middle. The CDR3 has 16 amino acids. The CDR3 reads CASTLSGPGDGETQYF. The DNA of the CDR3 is TGTGCCAGCACGCTTAGCGGCCCGGGGGATGGAGAGACCCAGTACTTC.

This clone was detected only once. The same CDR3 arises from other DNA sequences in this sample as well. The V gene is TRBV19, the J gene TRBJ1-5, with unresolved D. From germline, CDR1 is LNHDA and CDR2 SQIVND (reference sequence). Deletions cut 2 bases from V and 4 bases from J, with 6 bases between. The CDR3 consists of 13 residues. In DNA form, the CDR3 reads TGTGCCAGTAGTATACCACGGAATCAGCCCCAGCATTTT. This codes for CASSIPRNQPQHF.

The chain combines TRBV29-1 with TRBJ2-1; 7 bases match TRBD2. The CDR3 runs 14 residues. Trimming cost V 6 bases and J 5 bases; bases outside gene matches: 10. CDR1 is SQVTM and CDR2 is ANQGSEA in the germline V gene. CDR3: CSVPSAGLHNEQFF. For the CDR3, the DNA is TGCAGCGTACCATCCGCGGGACTACACAATGAGCAGTTCTTC.

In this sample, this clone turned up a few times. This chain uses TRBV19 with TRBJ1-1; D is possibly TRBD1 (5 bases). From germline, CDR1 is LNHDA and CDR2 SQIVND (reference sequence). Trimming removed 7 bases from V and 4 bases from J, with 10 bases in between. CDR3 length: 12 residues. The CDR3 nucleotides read TGTGCCAGTAAGTCGGGGGGCACTGAAGCTTTCTTT. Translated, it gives CASKSGGTEAFF.

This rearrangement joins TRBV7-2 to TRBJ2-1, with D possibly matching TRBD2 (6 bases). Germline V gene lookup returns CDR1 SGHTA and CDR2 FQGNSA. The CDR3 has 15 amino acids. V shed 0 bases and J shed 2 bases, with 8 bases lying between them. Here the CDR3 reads CASSLAAGTYNEQFF. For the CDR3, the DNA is TGTGCCAGCAGCTTAGCGGCGGGGACCTACAATGAGCAGTTCTTC.

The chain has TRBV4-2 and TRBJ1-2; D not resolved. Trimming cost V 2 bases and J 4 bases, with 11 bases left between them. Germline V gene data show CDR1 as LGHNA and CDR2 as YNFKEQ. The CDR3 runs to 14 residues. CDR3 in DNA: TGTGCCAGCAGCCAAAGGGCGGAGGTCTATGGCTACACCTTC. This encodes CASSQRAEVYGYTF.

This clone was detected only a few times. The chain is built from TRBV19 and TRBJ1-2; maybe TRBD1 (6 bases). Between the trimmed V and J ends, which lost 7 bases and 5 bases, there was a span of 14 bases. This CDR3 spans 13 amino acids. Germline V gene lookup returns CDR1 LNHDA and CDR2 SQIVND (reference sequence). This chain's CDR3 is CASTSTGGYGYTF. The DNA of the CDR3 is TGTGCCAGTACCTCGACAGGCGGGTATGGCTACACCTTC.

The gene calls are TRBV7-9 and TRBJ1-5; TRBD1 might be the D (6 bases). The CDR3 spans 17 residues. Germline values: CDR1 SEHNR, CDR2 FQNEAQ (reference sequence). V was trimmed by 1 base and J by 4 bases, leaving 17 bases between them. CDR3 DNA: TGTGCCAGCAGCTTAGACGTCTTCCGGGGGGCGAATCAGCCCCAGCATTTT. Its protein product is CASSLDVFRGANQPQHF.

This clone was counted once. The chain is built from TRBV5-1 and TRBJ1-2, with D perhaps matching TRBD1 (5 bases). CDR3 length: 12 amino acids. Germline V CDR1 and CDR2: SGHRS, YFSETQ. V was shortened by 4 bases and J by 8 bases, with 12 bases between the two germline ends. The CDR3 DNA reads TGCGCCAGCAGCCAGGAGCGGGGCGGCTACACCTTC. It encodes CASSQERGGYTF.

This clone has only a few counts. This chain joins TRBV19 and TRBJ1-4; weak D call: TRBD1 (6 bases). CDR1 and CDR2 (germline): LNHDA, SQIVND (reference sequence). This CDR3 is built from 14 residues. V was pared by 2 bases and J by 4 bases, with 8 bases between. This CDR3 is CASSITGSNEKLFF. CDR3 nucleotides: TGTGCCAGTAGTATAACAGGGAGTAATGAAAAACTGTTTTTT.

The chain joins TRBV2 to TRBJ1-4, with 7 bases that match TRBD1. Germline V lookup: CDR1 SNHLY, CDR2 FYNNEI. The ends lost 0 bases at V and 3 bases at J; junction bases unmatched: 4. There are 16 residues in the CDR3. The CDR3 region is CASSEALQGANEKLFF. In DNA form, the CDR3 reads TGTGCCAGCAGTGAAGCGCTTCAGGGGGCTAATGAAAAACTGTTTTTT.

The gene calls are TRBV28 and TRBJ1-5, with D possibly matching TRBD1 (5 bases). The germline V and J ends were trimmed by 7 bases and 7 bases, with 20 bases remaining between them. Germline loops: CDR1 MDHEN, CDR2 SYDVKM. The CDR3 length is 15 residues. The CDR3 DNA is TGTGCCAGCATCAGCACGGGGGGAGCTCGACAGCCCCAGCATTTT. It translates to CASISTGGARQPQHF. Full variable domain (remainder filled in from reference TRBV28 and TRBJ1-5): DVKVTQSSRYLVKRTGEKVFLECVQDMDHENMFWYRQDPGLGLRLIYFSYDVKMKEKGDIPEGYSVSREKKERFSLILESASTNQTSMYLCASISTGGARQPQHFGDGTRLSIL.

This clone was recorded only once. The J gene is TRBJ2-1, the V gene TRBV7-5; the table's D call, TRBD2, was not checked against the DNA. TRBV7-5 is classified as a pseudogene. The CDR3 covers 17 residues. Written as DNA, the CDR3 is TGTGCCAGAAGCTCCTCCGGGACTAGCGGGAGTTACAATGAGCAGTTCTTC. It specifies CARSSSGTSGSYNEQFF.

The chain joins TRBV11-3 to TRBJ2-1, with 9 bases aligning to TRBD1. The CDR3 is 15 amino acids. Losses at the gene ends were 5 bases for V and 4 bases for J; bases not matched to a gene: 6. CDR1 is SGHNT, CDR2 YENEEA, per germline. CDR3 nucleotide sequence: TGTGCCAGCAGCCGAGGGACAGGGAAATACAATGAGCAGTTCTTC. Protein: CASSRGTGKYNEQFF.

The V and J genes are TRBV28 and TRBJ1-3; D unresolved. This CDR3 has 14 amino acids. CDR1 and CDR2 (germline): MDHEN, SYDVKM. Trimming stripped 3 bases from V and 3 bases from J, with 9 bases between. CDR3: CASSFREGGNTIYF. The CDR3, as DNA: TGTGCCAGCAGTTTTAGGGAGGGTGGAAACACCATATATTTT.

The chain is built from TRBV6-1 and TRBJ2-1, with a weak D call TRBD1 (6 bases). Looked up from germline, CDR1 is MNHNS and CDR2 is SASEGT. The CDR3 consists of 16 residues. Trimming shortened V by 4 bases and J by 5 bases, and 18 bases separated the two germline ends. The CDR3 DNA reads TGTGCCAGCAGTGGTATCGTAACAGGGATTAACAATGAGCAGTTCTTC. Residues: CASSGIVTGINNEQFF.

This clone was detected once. The DNA for the CDR3 is TGTGCCAGCAGCTTGGCCCAGACTAGCGGAAGCTCTGGGGCCAACGTCCTGACTTTC. This sequence encodes CASSLAQTSGSSGANVLTF. V is TRBV5-4 and J is TRBJ2-6; 9 bases match TRBD2. Germline V gene lookup returns CDR1 SGHNT and CDR2 YYREEE (reference sequence). This CDR3 contains 19 residues. V lost 0 bases to trimming and J lost 0 bases; unmatched junction nucleotides: 7.

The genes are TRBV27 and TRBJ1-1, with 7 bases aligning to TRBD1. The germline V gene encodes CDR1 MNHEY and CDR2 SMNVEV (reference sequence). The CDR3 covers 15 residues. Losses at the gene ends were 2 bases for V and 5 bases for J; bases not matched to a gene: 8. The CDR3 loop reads CASSLRWQGGTEAFF. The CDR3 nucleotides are TGTGCCAGCAGTTTAAGGTGGCAGGGGGGAACTGAAGCTTTCTTT.

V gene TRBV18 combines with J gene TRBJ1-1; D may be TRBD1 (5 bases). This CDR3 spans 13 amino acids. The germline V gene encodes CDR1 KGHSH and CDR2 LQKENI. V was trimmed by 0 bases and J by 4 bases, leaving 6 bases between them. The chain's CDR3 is CASSPPQGTEAFF. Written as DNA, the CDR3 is TGTGCCAGCTCACCACCCCAGGGCACTGAAGCTTTCTTT.

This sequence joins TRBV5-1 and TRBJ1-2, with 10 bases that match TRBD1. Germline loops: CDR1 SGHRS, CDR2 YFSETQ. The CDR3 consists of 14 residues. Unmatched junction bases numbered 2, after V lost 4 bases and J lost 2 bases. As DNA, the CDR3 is TGCGCCAGCAGCCCGGGACAGGGGAACTATGGCTACACCTTC. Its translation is CASSPGQGNYGYTF. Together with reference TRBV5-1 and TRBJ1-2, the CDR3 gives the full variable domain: KAGVTQTPRYLIKTRGQQVTLSCSPISGHRSVSWYQQTPGQGLQFLFEYFSETQRNKGNFPGRFSGRQFSNSRSEMNVSTLELGDSALYLCASSPGQGNYGYTFGSGTRLTVV.